These 30 T cell receptor beta chains share one sample of origin, sequenced in a study of cytomegalovirus exposure and HLA in healthy donors. Amplification used 60 Vbeta primers and 13 Jbeta primers. Here immunoSEQ multiplex PCR was the method, and the copy in TCRdb shows in-frame clones only, minus some. The data hold more than 90,000 clones, with around four fifths observed a single time. Sequenced input: PBMCs. The receptors were sampled from a man aged 35 to 55 in good health and CMV-seropositive.

V is TRBV19 and J is TRBJ2-1, with D possibly matching TRBD1 (6 bases). Germline V CDR1 and CDR2: LNHDA, SQIVND (reference sequence). This CDR3 has 14 amino acids. The germline V and J ends were trimmed by 6 bases and 1 base, with 10 bases remaining between them. The CDR3 DNA sequence: TGTGCCAGTAGACCGGGACAATCCTACAATGAGCAGTTCTTC. Protein product: CASRPGQSYNEQFF.

Ten or more counts support this clone. The chain couples TRBV7-9 to TRBJ2-1, with 14 bases identical to TRBD2. CDR3 length equals 15 residues. In germline, CDR1 is SEHNR, CDR2 FQNEAQ (reference sequence). V lost 5 bases to trimming and J lost 8 bases; unmatched junction nucleotides: 5. Here the CDR3 DNA reads TGTGCCAGCAGCCGACTAGCGGGGGGGCCTCATGAGCAGTTCTTC. Its protein is CASSRLAGGPHEQFF. The whole variable domain, remainder taken from reference TRBV7-9 and TRBJ2-1, is DTGVSQNPRHKITKRGQNVTFRCDPISEHNRLYWYRQTLGQGPEFLTYFQNEAQLEKSRLLSDRFSAERPKGSFSTLEIQRTEQGDSAMYLCASSRLAGGPHEQFFGPGTRLTVL.

This clone has a single count. V and J are TRBV7-2 and TRBJ1-4, with TRBD1 matching over 12 bases. The trim removed 5 bases at V and 7 bases at J, leaving 5 bases unmatched. There are 15 residues in the CDR3. Per the germline V gene, CDR1 is SGHTA and CDR2 is FQGNSA. CDR3 DNA sequence: TGTGCCAGCAGCGACGGGACAGGGGGCGTTGAAAAACTGTTTTTT. It encodes CASSDGTGGVEKLFF.

This clone was detected a few times. This sequence joins TRBV15 and TRBJ2-3; maybe TRBD2 (5 bases). The V gene lost 3 bases and the J gene lost 13 bases, with 14 bases spanning the gap. Per germline, CDR1 LNHNV and CDR2 YYDKDF (reference sequence). This CDR3 spans 12 amino acids. The CDR3 is CATSRESGGEYF. CDR3 coding DNA: TGTGCCACCAGCAGGGAATCCGGAGGCGAGTATTTT.

V usage is TRBV7-9 and J usage is TRBJ1-2; a possible D gene is TRBD1 (6 bases). The length of the CDR3 is 14 residues. The germline V gene encodes CDR1 SEHNR and CDR2 FQNEAQ (reference sequence). V lost 6 bases to trimming and J lost 4 bases, with 15 bases between them. The chain's CDR3 is CASSLETGIYGYTF. The CDR3 DNA reads TGTGCCAGCAGTTTGGAGACAGGAATCTATGGCTACACCTTC.

As to this clone: One end of the junction is discordant with germline, which a read error may explain. The rearrangement joins TRBV7-9 to TRBJ1-1; weak D call: TRBD1 (5 bases). The CDR3 is 13 residues long. Germline loops: CDR1 SEHNR, CDR2 FQNEAQ (reference sequence). CDR3 in DNA: TGTTCCAGCAGCGCCAGGGCTCTAACTGAAGCTTTCTTT. It translates to CSSSARALTEAFF.

This sequence joins TRBV6-1 and TRBJ1-2; possibly TRBD1 for D (6 bases). Germline lookup yields CDR1 MNHNS and CDR2 SASEGT. Between the trimmed V and J ends, which lost 6 bases and 4 bases, there was a span of 18 bases. The CDR3 sequence is 15 residues long. The CDR3 sequence: CASSPSGQLFYGYTF. The CDR3 bases are TGTGCCAGCAGCCCATCCGGACAGCTTTTCTATGGCTACACCTTC.

V and J are TRBV7-9 and TRBJ2-3, with a tentative D call TRBD1 (6 bases). CDR3 length: 15 amino acids. The V and J ends lost 5 bases and 2 bases respectively, with 14 bases between them. Germline assignment: CDR1 SEHNR and CDR2 FQNEAQ (reference sequence). The CDR3 here is CASSPSTGYTDTQYF. CDR3 DNA: TGTGCCAGCAGCCCGTCGACAGGTTACACAGATACGCAGTATTTT.

The chain combines TRBV6-6 with TRBJ2-3; no clear D. The length of the CDR3 is 13 residues. The V and J ends lost 6 bases and 1 base respectively, with 8 bases between them. Germline values: CDR1 MNHNY, CDR2 SVGAGI (reference sequence). CDR3 region: CASSPPGTDTQYF. The CDR3 nucleotides read TGTGCCAGCAGCCCGCCAGGCACAGATACGCAGTATTTT.

The rearrangement uses TRBV25-1 and TRBJ1-2; possible D gene TRBD1, 6 bases. The V and J ends lost 4 bases and 4 bases respectively, with 7 bases between them. Germline V CDR1 and CDR2: MGHDK, SYGVNS. The CDR3 length is 12 residues. Here the CDR3 DNA reads TGTGCCAGCAGTGGACAGGTCTATGGCTACACCTTC. Translated: CASSGQVYGYTF.

The J gene is TRBJ1-5, the V gene TRBV27; 7 bases line up with TRBD1. The V and J ends lost 10 bases and 0 bases, in that order; junction bases with no gene match: 3. CDR1 and CDR2 from the germline V gene are MNHEY and SMNVEV (reference sequence). The CDR3 length is 13 residues. CDR3 amino acids: CATGTVSNQPQHF. The CDR3 region has the DNA TGTGCCACTGGGACAGTTAGCAATCAGCCCCAGCATTTT.

The rearrangement uses TRBV19 and TRBJ2-1, with 11 bases lining up with TRBD2. The trim removed 5 bases at V and 12 bases at J, leaving 3 bases unmatched. The germline V gene has CDR1 LNHDA and CDR2 SQIVND (reference sequence). The CDR3 loop spans 12 amino acids. CDR3 amino acids: CASSPLAGGQFF. Written as DNA, the CDR3 is TGTGCCAGTAGTCCTCTAGCGGGGGGGCAGTTCTTC.

The chain couples TRBV19 to TRBJ2-6, with 11 bases that match TRBD2. Germline CDR1 is LNHDA and CDR2 is SQIVND (reference sequence). The CDR3 covers 15 residues. V lost 9 bases, J lost 2 bases, and 3 bases stayed unmatched. CDR3 sequence: CASVAGGAGANVLTF. CDR3 coding DNA: TGTGCCAGCGTAGCGGGAGGGGCTGGGGCCAACGTCCTGACTTTC.

This clone was counted a few times. The chain has TRBV10-1 and TRBJ1-2; D might be TRBD1 (6 bases). The CDR3 consists of 13 residues. Trimming took off 5 bases at V and 4 bases at J, with 11 bases between the two ends. The germline V gene encodes CDR1 WNHNN and CDR2 SYGVQD (reference sequence). In DNA form, the CDR3 reads TGCGCCAGCAGTCGGGACACCTCCTATGGCTACACCTTC. Its translation: CASSRDTSYGYTF.

J is TRBJ2-3 and V is TRBV4-3; 8 nucleotides align to TRBD2. Trimming removed 0 bases from V and 5 bases from J; junction bases left unmatched: 4. CDR1 LGHNA and CDR2 YSLEER come from the germline V gene. This CDR3 has 15 amino acids. The CDR3 bases are TGCGCCAGCAGCCAAGAAAGGGCGGGAGGAGATACGCAGTATTTT. The encoded protein is CASSQERAGGDTQYF.

The chain recombines TRBV11-2 with TRBJ2-3; 9 positions match TRBD2. The CDR3 consists of 15 residues. Germline lookup yields CDR1 SGHAT and CDR2 FQNNGV. V was clipped by 5 bases and J by 4 bases; unmatched bases: 7. CDR3 DNA: TGTGCCAGCAGCACGACTAGCGGAGTGCCAGATACGCAGTATTTT. This encodes CASSTTSGVPDTQYF.

The chain links TRBV6-1 to TRBJ2-7, with 7 positions matching TRBD1. This CDR3 has 15 residues. Germline values: CDR1 MNHNS, CDR2 SASEGT. Trimming took 4 bases from V and 7 from J; bases not matched to a gene: 13. The CDR3 is CASSAKGATIQEQYF. In nucleotides, the CDR3 is TGTGCCAGCAGTGCGAAGGGGGCGACCATTCAAGAGCAGTACTTC.

The J gene is TRBJ1-2, the V gene TRBV6-5; D is perhaps TRBD1 (5 bases). The ends were cut back, 0 bases at V and 8 bases at J, with 10 bases in the middle. The CDR3 is 13 amino acids. Germline CDR1 MNHEY, CDR2 SVGAGI. CDR3 nucleotides: TGTGCCAGCAGTTACTCGGGGCCCTCGGGCTACACCTTC. This sequence encodes CASSYSGPSGYTF.

The CDR3 reads CAYRDGRTLYNEQFF. CDR3 coding DNA: TGTGCCTACAGGGACGGGAGGACCCTTTACAATGAGCAGTTCTTC. The chain joins TRBV6-4 to TRBJ2-1, with D maybe TRBD2 (7 bases). V was trimmed by 11 bases and J by 4 bases, leaving 21 bases between them. CDR3 length: 15 residues. Germline V CDR1 and CDR2: MRHNA, SNTAGT.

The chain joins TRBV10-2 to TRBJ1-5, with TRBD1 identical over 7 bases. The V gene end was trimmed by 4 bases and the J gene end by 7 bases; junction bases not matched to a gene: 13. Germline V gene sequence: CDR1 WSHSY, CDR2 SAAADI. The CDR3 covers 16 residues. CDR3 protein: CASSAHHGTVGQPQHF. DNA for the CDR3: TGCGCCAGCAGTGCACACCACGGGACAGTCGGGCAGCCCCAGCATTTT.

The chain carries TRBV5-1 and TRBJ1-2; 9 nucleotides match TRBD1. Trimming cost V 0 bases and J 6 bases; bases outside gene matches: 9. Looked up from germline, CDR1 is SGHRS and CDR2 is YFSETQ. This CDR3 has 16 amino acids. As DNA, the CDR3 is TGCGCCAGCAGCTTGGCCCGGACAGGGGCTCGGGATGGCTACACCTTC. It encodes CASSLARTGARDGYTF. The whole variable domain, remainder taken from reference TRBV5-1 and TRBJ1-2, is KAGVTQTPRYLIKTRGQQVTLSCSPISGHRSVSWYQQTPGQGLQFLFEYFSETQRNKGNFPGRFSGRQFSNSRSEMNVSTLELGDSALYLCASSLARTGARDGYTFGSGTRLTVV.

The chain recombines TRBV7-2 with TRBJ2-3; TRBD2 matches 10 bases. CDR1 SGHTA and CDR2 FQGNSA come from the germline V gene. The length of the CDR3 is 15 residues. With V trimmed by 2 bases and J by 6 bases, 5 bases remained unmatched. This CDR3 reads CASSLRLAGADTQYF. The CDR3 nucleotides are TGTGCCAGCAGCTTACGCCTAGCGGGAGCTGATACGCAGTATTTT. The full variable domain, completed using reference TRBV7-2 and TRBJ2-3, is GAGVSQSPSNKVTEKGKDVELRCDPISGHTALYWYRQSLGQGLEFLIYFQGNSAPDKSGLPSDRFSAERTGGSVSTLTIQRTQQEDSAVYLCASSLRLAGADTQYFGPGTRLTVL.

The V call is TRBV12-1, the J call TRBJ2-7; TRBD1 is taken as the D call from the table, unchecked against the DNA. TRBV12-1 constitutes a pseudogene. The CDR3 totals 14 residues. This CDR3 is CASRPPGQRIEQYF. DNA for the CDR3: TGTGCCAGCAGGCCTCCGGGACAACGGATCGAGCAGTACTTC.

The chain links TRBV7-9 to TRBJ1-2; 7 nucleotides line up with TRBD1. The CDR3 sequence is 16 residues long. With 0 bases clipped from V and 3 bases from J, the junction kept 7 bases outside the gene matches. Germline CDR1 and CDR2: SEHNR and FQNEAQ (reference sequence). CDR3 DNA: TGTGCCAGCAGCTTAGCGCTGGCAGGGGGTGACTATGGCTACACCTTC. This codes for CASSLALAGGDYGYTF.

The genes are TRBV6-5 and TRBJ2-7; a weak D match, TRBD2 (6 bases). The CDR3 consists of 14 residues. The V and J ends lost 0 bases and 6 bases respectively, with 12 bases between them. The germline gives CDR1 MNHEY, CDR2 SVGAGI. In DNA, the CDR3 is TGTGCCAGCAGTTACTCAGGAGGGGCGACCGAGCAGTACTTC. Protein: CASSYSGGATEQYF.

The CDR3 DNA is TGTGCCAGCAGCGTTAGGGGTCTAGCGGGGGGGCCCTACGAGCAGTACTTC. Translation gives CASSVRGLAGGPYEQYF. The chain recombines TRBV9 with TRBJ2-7, with TRBD2 matching over 12 bases. Germline loops: CDR1 SGDLS, CDR2 YYNGEE. The V segment lost 2 bases and the J segment 2 bases; nucleotides outside the gene matches: 8. The CDR3 length is 17 residues.

This clone was counted a few times. The chain is built from TRBV15 and TRBJ1-1; 8 positions agree with TRBD1. V shed 3 bases and J 1 base; nucleotides not matched to a gene: 4. The CDR3 spans 15 residues. The germline CDR1 and CDR2 sequences are LNHNV and YYDKDF (reference sequence). The CDR3 here is CATSSPGQGNTEAFF. For the CDR3, the DNA is TGTGCCACCAGCAGCCCTGGACAGGGGAACACTGAAGCTTTCTTT.

The V and J genes are TRBV5-1 and TRBJ1-5, with D unclear. The CDR3 sequence is 16 residues long. The germline V gene encodes CDR1 SGHRS and CDR2 YFSETQ. V gave up 0 bases and J gave up 3 bases, with 13 bases separating them. CDR3 DNA: TGCGCCAGCAGCTTGGAGCCAGGAAACTTCAATCAGCCCCAGCATTTT. Encoded protein: CASSLEPGNFNQPQHF.

The chain is built from TRBV6-5 and TRBJ2-1, with TRBD2 identical over 10 bases. The trim removed 0 bases at V and 9 bases at J, leaving 8 bases unmatched. The CDR3 totals 16 residues. The V gene's germline CDR1 is MNHEY and CDR2 SVGAGI. The CDR3: CASSYSGLAGVGEQFF. In DNA, the CDR3 is TGTGCCAGCAGTTACTCTGGGCTAGCGGGAGTGGGTGAGCAGTTCTTC.

V usage is TRBV2 and J usage is TRBJ2-5; D may be TRBD1 (7 bases). V shed 3 bases and J shed 6 bases, with 14 bases lying between them. Germline V gives CDR1 SNHLY, CDR2 FYNNEI. This CDR3 region has 14 residues. The CDR3 here is CASSDRSGGKTQYF. CDR3 DNA: TGTGCCAGCAGTGATAGGTCAGGGGGGAAGACCCAGTACTTC.